The rows below give T cell receptor beta chains drawn from one sample of a study of T cell responses to AZD1222 COVID-19 vaccine. The method was immunoSEQ multiplex PCR; TCRdb's version includes in-frame clones alone and lacks a portion of them. Among roughly 100,000 clones, roughly 91% were seen once, and the ten largest hold about 5%. The sample consisted of peripheral blood, taken on day 0 of AZD1222 vaccination. Receptors were obtained from an adult in good health. The CDR3 runs from the conserved cysteine through the conserved F or W. D genes are given only for firm matches. Clone size appears in some rows only: once, few, many, or a class for an expanded clone.

d_gene	j_gene	v_gene	abundance	CDR3aa	CDR3nt
.	TRBJ2-7	TRBV6-5	few	CASSYSYGGSYEQYF	TGTGCCAGCAGTTACTCATATGGGGGCTCCTACGAGCAGTACTTC
.	TRBJ2-7	TRBV30	.	CAWTLGQGGEQYF	TGTGCCTGGACTTTGGGTCAGGGGGGCGAGCAGTACTTC
.	TRBJ2-2	TRBV7-6	few	CASSWGNTGELFF	TGTGCCAGCAGCTGGGGTAACACCGGGGAGCTGTTTTTT
.	TRBJ1-2	TRBV13	.	CASSLGIQGGYTF	TGTGCCAGCAGCTTAGGGATACAGGGAGGCTACACCTTC
.	TRBJ1-6	TRBV6-5	once	CASSPWGTQPPLHF	TGTGCCAGCTCGCCCTGGGGTACCCAGCCACCCCTCCACTTT
.	TRBJ2-3	TRBV4-2	.	CASSQDTRGRSSTDTQYF	TGTGCCAGCAGCCAAGACACCCGGGGCAGATCGAGCACAGATACGCAGTATTTT
TRBD1	TRBJ1-2	TRBV19	.	CASSIGTGNYGYTF	TGTGCCAGTAGTATAGGGACAGGAAACTATGGCTACACCTTC
TRBD1	TRBJ1-1	TRBV30	.	CAFATGSMNTEAFF	TGTGCCTTCGCGACAGGGTCCATGAACACTGAAGCTTTCTTT
.	TRBJ1-4	TRBV7-2	few	CASSLVLSRGEKLFF	TGTGCCAGCAGCTTAGTCCTCTCGAGGGGTGAAAAACTGTTTTTT
.	TRBJ1-4	TRBV24-1	few	CATRFGQLISIAEKLFF	TGTGCCACCCGTTTTGGACAGTTAATAAGTATCGCGGAAAAACTGTTTTTT
TRBD1	TRBJ2-1	TRBV3-1/TRBV3-2	.	CASSQGRTGGNEQFF	TGTGCCAGCAGCCAAGGTCGGACAGGGGGTAATGAGCAGTTCTTC
.	TRBJ1-1	TRBV2	once	CATTSRRLNTEAFF	TGTGCCACTACCTCAAGACGGTTGAACACTGAAGCTTTCTTT
.	TRBJ1-5	TRBV2	.	CASSGGEIGQPQHF	TGTGCCAGCAGCGGGGGCGAGATAGGCCAGCCCCAGCATTTT
.	TRBJ1-1	TRBV20-1	.	CSVSGRPEAFF	TGCAGTGTCAGCGGCAGGCCCGAAGCTTTCTTT
.	TRBJ1-1	TRBV10-1	.	CASSRGRGSKNTEAFF	TGCGCCAGCAGTCGCGGCAGGGGATCCAAGAACACTGAAGCTTTCTTT
.	TRBJ2-5	TRBV7-7	.	CASSLGGTRSKETQYF	TGTGCCAGCAGCTTAGGGGGGACACGATCTAAAGAGACCCAGTACTTC
.	TRBJ1-1	TRBV20-1	.	CSASSGASEAFF	TGCAGTGCTAGTTCTGGGGCGAGTGAAGCTTTCTTT
.	TRBJ2-7	TRBV28	.	CASPPRTASSYEQYF	TGTGCCAGCCCCCCCCGGACAGCCAGCTCCTACGAGCAGTACTTC
.	TRBJ2-7	TRBV5-4	.	CASSLSSGGGPYEQYF	TGTGCCAGCAGCTTGAGTTCCGGGGGAGGACCCTACGAGCAGTACTTC
.	TRBJ2-7	TRBV11-2	.	CASSLSGIHSYEQYF	TGTGCCAGCAGCTTATCCGGGATTCACTCCTACGAGCAGTACTTC
TRBD2	TRBJ2-1	TRBV6-6	.	CASSLLAGDKFF	TGTGCCAGCAGTTTACTAGCGGGGGATAAGTTCTTC
.	TRBJ2-1	TRBV24-1	.	CATSDLTGSFNEQFF	TGTGCCACCAGTGATTTGACGGGCTCGTTCAATGAGCAGTTCTTC
.	TRBJ2-2	TRBV4-3	.	CASSQQRGTVKTGELFF	TGCGCCAGCAGCCAACAGAGAGGGACGGTTAAAACCGGGGAGCTGTTTTTT
TRBD2	TRBJ2-5	TRBV2	.	CASRTPRPNSGGPSIKETQYF	TGTGCCAGCAGAACCCCCCGGCCCAATAGCGGGGGGCCGTCTATTAAAGAGACCCAGTACTTC
.	TRBJ2-1	TRBV3-1/TRBV3-2	.	CASSPAGREQFF	TGTGCCAGCAGCCCCGCCGGCCGTGAGCAGTTCTTC
.	TRBJ1-2	TRBV20-1	few	CSASRSSVGGYTF	TGCAGTGCTAGTAGGAGCTCGGTGGGGGGCTACACCTTC
.	TRBJ2-2	TRBV4-1	.	CASSQVIGELFF	TGCGCCAGCAGCCAAGTTATCGGGGAGCTGTTTTTT
.	TRBJ2-5	TRBV7-9	.	CASSQGAPSRTQYF	TGTGCCAGCAGCCAAGGGGCCCCCTCCCGGACCCAGTACTTC
.	TRBJ1-2	TRBV29-1	.	CSEKHWGSSGYTF	TGCAGCGAAAAGCACTGGGGCTCTAGTGGCTACACCTTC
.	TRBJ1-1	TRBV29-1	.	CSVEQQGLSEAFF	TGCAGCGTTGAACAACAGGGCCTTTCTGAAGCTTTCTTT
.	TRBJ1-6	TRBV18	.	CASSNRRVENNSPLHF	TGTGCCAGCTCAAATCGCAGGGTGGAAAATAATTCACCCCTCCACTTT
TRBD2	TRBJ2-3	TRBV4-2	.	CASSQGTSPTDTQYF	TGTGCCAGCAGCCAAGGGACTAGCCCGACAGATACGCAGTATTTT
.	TRBJ2-7	TRBV19	.	CASSMQLRGEQYF	TGTGCCAGTAGTATGCAGTTACGGGGCGAGCAGTACTTC
TRBD1	TRBJ2-7	TRBV6-2/TRBV6-3	.	CASSYRDRGTGQYF	TGTGCCAGCAGTTACCGGGACAGGGGAACGGGGCAGTACTTC
TRBD1	TRBJ1-1	TRBV18	.	CASSPRDSGTEAFF	TGTGCCAGCTCACCCCGGGACAGTGGGACTGAAGCTTTCTTT
.	TRBJ1-4	TRBV12-3/TRBV12-4	.	CASRRTENEKLFF	TGTGCCAGCAGGAGGACCGAGAATGAAAAACTGTTTTTT
TRBD1	TRBJ1-2	TRBV3-1/TRBV3-2	few	CASSQDWTGVNFYGYTF	TGTGCCAGCAGCCAAGATTGGACAGGGGTAAACTTCTATGGCTACACCTTC
.	TRBJ2-3	TRBV7-9	.	CASSPDGNTQYF	TGTGCCAGCAGCCCGGACGGAAATACGCAGTATTTT
.	TRBJ1-2	TRBV28	.	CASSPTGGSGLFSYGYTF	TGTGCCAGCAGTCCAACCGGGGGCTCAGGCCTCTTTAGCTATGGCTACACCTTC
.	TRBJ1-3	TRBV4-3	.	CASSQDPGSSSGNTIYF	TGCGCCAGCAGCCAAGATCCAGGCTCGAGCTCTGGAAACACCATATATTTT
.	TRBJ2-1	TRBV12-3/TRBV12-4	.	CASSPSGREQFF	TGTGCCAGCAGTCCCTCGGGGCGCGAGCAGTTCTTC
TRBD1	TRBJ2-4	TRBV6-5	.	CASSNPDRGENIQYF	TGTGCCAGCAGTAACCCTGACAGGGGCGAAAACATTCAGTACTTC
.	TRBJ2-7	TRBV28	.	CASSLGSMGPYEQYF	TGTGCCAGCAGTTTAGGTTCCATGGGTCCCTACGAGCAGTACTTC
.	TRBJ1-2	TRBV10-3	.	CAISESLEYGYTF	TGTGCCATCAGTGAGTCTCTGGAATATGGCTACACCTTC
.	TRBJ1-5	TRBV9	.	CASSVGIDGQPQHF	TGTGCCAGCAGCGTAGGGATTGATGGTCAGCCCCAGCATTTT
.	TRBJ2-7	TRBV4-1	.	CASSQERPGEQYF	TGCGCCAGCAGCCAAGAGAGGCCCGGTGAGCAGTACTTC
.	TRBJ2-7	TRBV7-9	.	CASSFGLYDSSYEQYF	TGTGCCAGCAGCTTCGGGCTTTATGACAGCTCCTACGAGCAGTACTTC
TRBD1	TRBJ1-1	TRBV5-1	.	CASSRDRVGGFAEAFF	TGCGCCAGCAGCCGTGACAGGGTCGGTGGATTCGCTGAAGCTTTCTTT
.	TRBJ1-2	TRBV5-1	.	CASSLEAGRDDFYGYTF	TGCGCCAGCAGCTTGGAGGCCGGCCGGGACGACTTTTATGGCTACACCTTC